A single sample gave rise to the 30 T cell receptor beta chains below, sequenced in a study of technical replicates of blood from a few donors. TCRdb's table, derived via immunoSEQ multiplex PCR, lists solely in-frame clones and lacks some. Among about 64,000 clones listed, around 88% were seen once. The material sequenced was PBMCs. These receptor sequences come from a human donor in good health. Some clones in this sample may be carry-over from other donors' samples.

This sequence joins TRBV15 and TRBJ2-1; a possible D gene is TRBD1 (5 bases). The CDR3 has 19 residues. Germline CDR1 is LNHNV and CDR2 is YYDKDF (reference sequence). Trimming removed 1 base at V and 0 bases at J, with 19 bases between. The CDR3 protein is CATSRGDMKGFGSYNEQFF. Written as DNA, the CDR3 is TGTGCCACCAGCAGAGGAGATATGAAGGGGTTTGGCTCCTACAATGAGCAGTTCTTC. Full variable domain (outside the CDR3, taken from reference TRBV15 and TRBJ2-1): DAMVIQNPRYQVTQFGKPVTLSCSQTLNHNVMYWYQQKSSQAPKLLFHYYDKDFNNEADTPDNFQSRRPNTSFCFLDIRSPGLGDTAMYLCATSRGDMKGFGSYNEQFFGPGTRLTVL.

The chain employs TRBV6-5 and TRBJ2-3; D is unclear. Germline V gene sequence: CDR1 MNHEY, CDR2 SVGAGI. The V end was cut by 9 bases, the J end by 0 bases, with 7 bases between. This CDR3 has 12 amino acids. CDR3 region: CASGGSTDTQYF. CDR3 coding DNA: TGTGCCAGTGGCGGAAGCACAGATACGCAGTATTTT.

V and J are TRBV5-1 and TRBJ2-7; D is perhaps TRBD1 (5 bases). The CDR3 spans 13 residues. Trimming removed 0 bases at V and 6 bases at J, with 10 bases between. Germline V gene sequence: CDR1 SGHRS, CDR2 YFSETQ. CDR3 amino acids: CASSLAVGAEQYF. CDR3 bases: TGCGCCAGCAGCTTGGCCGTAGGGGCCGAGCAGTACTTC.

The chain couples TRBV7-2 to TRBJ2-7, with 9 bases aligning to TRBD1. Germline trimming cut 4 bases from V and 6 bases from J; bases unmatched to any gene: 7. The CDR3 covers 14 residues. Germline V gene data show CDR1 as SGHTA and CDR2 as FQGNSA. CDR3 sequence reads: CASSYRDRVIEQYF. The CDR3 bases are TGTGCCAGCAGCTACCGGGACAGGGTCATCGAGCAGTACTTC.

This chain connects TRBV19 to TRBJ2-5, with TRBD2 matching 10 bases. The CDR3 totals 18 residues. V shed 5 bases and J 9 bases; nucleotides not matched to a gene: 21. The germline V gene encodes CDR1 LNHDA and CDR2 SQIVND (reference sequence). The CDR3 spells CASSSSGLAGDATWAQYF. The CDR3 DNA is TGTGCCAGTAGTTCGAGTGGGCTAGCGGGGGACGCCACCTGGGCCCAGTACTTC. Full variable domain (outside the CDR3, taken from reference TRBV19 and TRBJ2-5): DGGITQSPKYLFRKEGQNVTLSCEQNLNHDAMYWYRQDPGQGLRLIYYSQIVNDFQKGDIAEGYSVSREKKESFPLTVTSAQKNPTAFYLCASSSSGLAGDATWAQYFGPGTRLLVL.

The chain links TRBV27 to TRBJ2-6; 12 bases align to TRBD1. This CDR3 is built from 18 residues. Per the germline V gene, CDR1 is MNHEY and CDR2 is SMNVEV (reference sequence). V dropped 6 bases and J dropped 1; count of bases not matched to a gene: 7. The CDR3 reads CASRRDRGLFSGANVLTF. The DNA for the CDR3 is TGTGCCAGCAGGAGGGACAGGGGGCTTTTTTCTGGGGCCAACGTCCTGACTTTC.

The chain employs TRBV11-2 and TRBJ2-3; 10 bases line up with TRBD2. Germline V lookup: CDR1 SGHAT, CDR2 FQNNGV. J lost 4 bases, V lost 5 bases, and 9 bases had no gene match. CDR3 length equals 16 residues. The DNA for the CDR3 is TGTGCCAGCAGCAAAAGCGGGAGGGCGTTTGCAGATACGCAGTATTTT. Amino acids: CASSKSGRAFADTQYF.

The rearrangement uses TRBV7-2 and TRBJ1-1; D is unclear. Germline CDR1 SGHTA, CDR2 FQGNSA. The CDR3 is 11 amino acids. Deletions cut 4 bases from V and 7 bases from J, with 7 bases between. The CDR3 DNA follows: TGTGCCAGCAGCTCGGGATTTGAAGCTTTCTTT. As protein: CASSSGFEAFF.

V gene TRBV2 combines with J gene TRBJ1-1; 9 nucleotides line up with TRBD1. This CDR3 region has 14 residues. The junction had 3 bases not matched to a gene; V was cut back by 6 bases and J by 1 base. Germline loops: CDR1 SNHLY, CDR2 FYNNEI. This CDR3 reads CASSRQGGNTEAFF. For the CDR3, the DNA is TGTGCCAGCAGCAGACAGGGGGGGAACACTGAAGCTTTCTTT.

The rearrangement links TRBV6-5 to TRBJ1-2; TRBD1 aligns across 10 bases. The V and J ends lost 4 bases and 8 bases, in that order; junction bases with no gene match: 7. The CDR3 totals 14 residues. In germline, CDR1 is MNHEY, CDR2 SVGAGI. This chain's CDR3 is CASSLAGQGRGYTF. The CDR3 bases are TGTGCCAGCAGTTTAGCGGGACAGGGGCGCGGCTACACCTTC.

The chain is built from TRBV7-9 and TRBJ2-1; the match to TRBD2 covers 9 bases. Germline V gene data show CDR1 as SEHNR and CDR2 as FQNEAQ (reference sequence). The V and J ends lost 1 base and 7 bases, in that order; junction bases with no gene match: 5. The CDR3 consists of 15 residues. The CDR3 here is CASSLVGLAGNEQFF. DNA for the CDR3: TGTGCCAGCAGCTTAGTGGGACTAGCTGGGAATGAGCAGTTCTTC.

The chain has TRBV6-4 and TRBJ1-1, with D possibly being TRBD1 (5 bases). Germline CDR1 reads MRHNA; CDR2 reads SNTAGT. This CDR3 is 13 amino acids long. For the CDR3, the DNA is TGTGGGGCGTGGGGCAGACTGAACACTGAAGCTTTCTTT. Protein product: CGAWGRLNTEAFF.

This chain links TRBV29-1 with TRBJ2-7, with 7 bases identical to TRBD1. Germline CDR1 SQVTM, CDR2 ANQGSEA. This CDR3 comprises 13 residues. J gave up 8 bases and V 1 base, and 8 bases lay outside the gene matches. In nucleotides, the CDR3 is TGCAGCGTTGAAGCAGACTCAGGGGGTAAGCAGTACTTC. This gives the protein CSVEADSGGKQYF.

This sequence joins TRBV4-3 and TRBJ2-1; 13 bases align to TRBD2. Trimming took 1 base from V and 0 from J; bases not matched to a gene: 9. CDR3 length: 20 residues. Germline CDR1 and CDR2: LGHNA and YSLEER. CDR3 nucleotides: TGCGCCAGCAGCCAAGCCCTCCAGACTAGCGGGGGGATCTCCTACAATGAGCAGTTCTTC. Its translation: CASSQALQTSGGISYNEQFF.

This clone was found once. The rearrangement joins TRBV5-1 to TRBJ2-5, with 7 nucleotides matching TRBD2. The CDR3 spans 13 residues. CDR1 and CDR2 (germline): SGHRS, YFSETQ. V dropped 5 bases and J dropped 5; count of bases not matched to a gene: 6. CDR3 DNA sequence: TGCGCCAGCAGTCGGGGGGTGGAGGAGACCCAGTACTTC. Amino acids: CASSRGVEETQYF.

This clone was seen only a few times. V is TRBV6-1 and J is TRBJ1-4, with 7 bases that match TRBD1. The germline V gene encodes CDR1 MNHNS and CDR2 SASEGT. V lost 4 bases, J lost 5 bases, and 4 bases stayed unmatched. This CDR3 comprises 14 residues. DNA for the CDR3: TGTGCCAGCAGTGCGGGGACAGCGAATGAAAAACTGTTTTTT. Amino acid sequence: CASSAGTANEKLFF.

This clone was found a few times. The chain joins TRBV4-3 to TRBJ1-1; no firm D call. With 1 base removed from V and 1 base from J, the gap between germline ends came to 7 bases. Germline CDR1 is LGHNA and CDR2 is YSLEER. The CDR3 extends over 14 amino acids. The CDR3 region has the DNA TGCGCCAGCAGCCAAGGAGGAGCGAACACTGAAGCTTTCTTT. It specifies CASSQGGANTEAFF.

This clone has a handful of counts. The CDR3: CALGVGGNTEAFF. The CDR3 DNA is TGTGCCCTCGGGGTAGGAGGAAACACTGAAGCTTTCTTT. The chain combines TRBV6-6 with TRBJ1-1; D is undetermined. Germline CDR1 MNHNY, CDR2 SVGAGI (reference sequence). This CDR3 region has 13 residues. Trimming took 11 bases from V and 2 from J, leaving 15 bases between them.

CDR3 amino acids: CASNLDRESGANYGYTF. The CDR3 DNA reads as TGTGCCAGCAATTTGGACAGGGAGAGCGGGGCAAACTATGGCTACACCTTC. The rearrangement links TRBV2 to TRBJ1-2; 8 bases agree with TRBD1. The CDR3 spans 17 residues. V was pared by 7 bases and J by 2 bases, with 15 bases of the junction left unmatched. Germline values: CDR1 SNHLY, CDR2 FYNNEI.

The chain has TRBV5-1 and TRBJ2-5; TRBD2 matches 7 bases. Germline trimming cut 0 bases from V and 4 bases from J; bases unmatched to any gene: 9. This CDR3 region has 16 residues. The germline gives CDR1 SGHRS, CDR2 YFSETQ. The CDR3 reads CASSLAVSGEGETQYF. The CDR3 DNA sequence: TGCGCCAGCAGCTTGGCCGTGAGCGGGGAGGGAGAGACCCAGTACTTC.

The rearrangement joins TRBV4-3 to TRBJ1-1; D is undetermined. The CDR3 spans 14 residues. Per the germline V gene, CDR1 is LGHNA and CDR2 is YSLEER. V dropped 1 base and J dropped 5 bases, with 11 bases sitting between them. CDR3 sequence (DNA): TGCGCCAGCAGCCAAGGAATGGCGGGGACTGAAGCTTTCTTT. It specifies CASSQGMAGTEAFF.

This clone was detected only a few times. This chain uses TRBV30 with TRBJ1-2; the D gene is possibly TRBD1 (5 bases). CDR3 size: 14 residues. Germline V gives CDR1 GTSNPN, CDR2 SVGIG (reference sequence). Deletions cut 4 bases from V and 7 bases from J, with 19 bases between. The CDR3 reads CAWNTDLLGGGYTF. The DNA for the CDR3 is TGTGCCTGGAATACCGACCTCCTGGGGGGTGGCTACACCTTC.

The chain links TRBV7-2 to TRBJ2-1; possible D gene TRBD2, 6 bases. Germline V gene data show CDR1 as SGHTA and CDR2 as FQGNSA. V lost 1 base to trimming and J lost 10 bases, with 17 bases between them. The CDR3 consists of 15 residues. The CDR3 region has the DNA TGTGCCAGCAGCTTAGGGGGAGGTCCGTGGAAGGAGCAGTTCTTC. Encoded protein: CASSLGGGPWKEQFF. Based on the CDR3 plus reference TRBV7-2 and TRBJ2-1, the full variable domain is GAGVSQSPSNKVTEKGKDVELRCDPISGHTALYWYRQSLGQGLEFLIYFQGNSAPDKSGLPSDRFSAERTGGSVSTLTIQRTQQEDSAVYLCASSLGGGPWKEQFFGPGTRLTVL.

This chain's CDR3 is CASSREWGQDYNEQFF. CDR3 DNA sequence: TGTGCCAGCAGCCGAGAATGGGGACAGGATTACAATGAGCAGTTCTTC. This rearrangement joins TRBV7-2 to TRBJ2-1, with 8 bases that match TRBD1. V trimming: 5 bases; J trimming: 4 bases; junction bases outside the gene matches: 10. Germline V gene sequence: CDR1 SGHTA, CDR2 FQGNSA. The CDR3 is made up of 16 amino acids.

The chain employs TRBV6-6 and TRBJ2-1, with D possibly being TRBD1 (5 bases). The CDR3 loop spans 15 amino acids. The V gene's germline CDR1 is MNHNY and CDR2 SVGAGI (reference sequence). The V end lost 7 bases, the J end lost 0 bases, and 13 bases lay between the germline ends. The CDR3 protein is CASTKGSSSYNEQFF. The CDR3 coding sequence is TGTGCCAGCACTAAGGGGTCGAGCTCCTACAATGAGCAGTTCTTC.

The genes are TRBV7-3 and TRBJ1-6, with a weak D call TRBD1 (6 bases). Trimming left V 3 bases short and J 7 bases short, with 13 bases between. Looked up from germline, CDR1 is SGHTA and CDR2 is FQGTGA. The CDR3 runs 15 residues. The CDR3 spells CASSLGGAANSPLHF. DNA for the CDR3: TGTGCCAGCAGCTTGGGGGGGGCGGCCAATTCACCCCTCCACTTT.

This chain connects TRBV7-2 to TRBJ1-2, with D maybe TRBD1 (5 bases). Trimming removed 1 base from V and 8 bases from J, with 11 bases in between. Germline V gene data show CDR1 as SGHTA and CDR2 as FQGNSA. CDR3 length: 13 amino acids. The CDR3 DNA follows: TGTGCCAGCAGCTTAGTGGGGCTAGGAGGCTACACCTTC. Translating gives CASSLVGLGGYTF. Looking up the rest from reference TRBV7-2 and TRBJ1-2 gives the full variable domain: GAGVSQSPSNKVTEKGKDVELRCDPISGHTALYWYRQSLGQGLEFLIYFQGNSAPDKSGLPSDRFSAERTGGSVSTLTIQRTQQEDSAVYLCASSLVGLGGYTFGSGTRLTVV.

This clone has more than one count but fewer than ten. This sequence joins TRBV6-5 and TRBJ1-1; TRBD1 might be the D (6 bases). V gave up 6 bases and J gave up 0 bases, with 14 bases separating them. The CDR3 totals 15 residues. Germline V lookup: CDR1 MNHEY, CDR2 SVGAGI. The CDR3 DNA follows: TGTGCCAGCAGGACAGGTTTCAACATGAACACTGAAGCTTTCTTT. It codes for CASRTGFNMNTEAFF.

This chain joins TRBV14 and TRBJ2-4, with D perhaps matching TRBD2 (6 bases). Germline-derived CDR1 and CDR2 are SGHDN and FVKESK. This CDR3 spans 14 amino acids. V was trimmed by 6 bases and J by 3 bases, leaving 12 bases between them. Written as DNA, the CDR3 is TGTGCCAGCAGTACCGGGACTTACAAAAACATTCAGTACTTC. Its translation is CASSTGTYKNIQYF.

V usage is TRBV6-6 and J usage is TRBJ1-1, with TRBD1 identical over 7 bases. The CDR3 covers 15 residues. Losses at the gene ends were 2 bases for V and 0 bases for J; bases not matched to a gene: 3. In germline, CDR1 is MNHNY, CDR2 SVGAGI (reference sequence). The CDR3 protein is CASSYLTGLNTEAFF. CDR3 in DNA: TGTGCCAGCAGTTACCTGACAGGGTTGAACACTGAAGCTTTCTTT.